A single sample is the source of the 8 T cell receptor beta chains below, sequenced in a study of cytomegalovirus exposure and HLA in healthy donors. PCR was performed using 60 Vbeta and 13 Jbeta primers. The repertoire was sequenced with immunoSEQ multiplex PCR; TCRdb's copy has only in-frame clones and lacks some. The sample comprises approximately 120,000 clones, more than 60% of which are singletons, and about 3.5% rests with the top ten. Sequencing was carried out using PBMCs. The receptors were sampled from a man aged 25 to 40 in good health and CMV-seronegative.

The gene calls are TRBV4-3 and TRBJ2-3, with TRBD1 identical over 7 bases. The germline gives CDR1 LGHNA, CDR2 YSLEER. There are 16 residues in the CDR3. The J segment lost 4 bases and the V segment lost 0 bases, leaving 7 bases of the junction unmatched. The CDR3: CASSQDPQGVSDTQYF. The CDR3 nucleotides are TGCGCCAGCAGCCAAGACCCGCAGGGGGTGTCAGATACGCAGTATTTT.

The chain recombines TRBV7-9 with TRBJ1-2; D gene uncertain. The V gene lost 5 bases and the J gene lost 1 base, with 14 bases spanning the gap. This CDR3 is 15 amino acids long. Germline V CDR1 and CDR2: SEHNR, FQNEAQ (reference sequence). The CDR3 loop is CASSPNRDFNYGYTF. For the CDR3, the DNA is TGTGCCAGCAGCCCTAACAGAGATTTTAACTATGGCTACACCTTC.

The chain couples TRBV9 to TRBJ2-2, with TRBD2 matching over 8 bases. The V gene's germline CDR1 is SGDLS and CDR2 YYNGEE. This CDR3 has 15 amino acids. The trim removed 4 bases at V and 2 bases at J, leaving 4 bases unmatched. DNA of the CDR3: TGTGCCAGCAGCCCGGGGGGGGGTAACACCGGGGAGCTGTTTTTT. Its protein product is CASSPGGGNTGELFF.

The rearrangement uses TRBV6-5 and TRBJ1-4; tentatively, D is TRBD1 (5 bases). CDR3 length: 14 residues. Germline CDR1 MNHEY, CDR2 SVGAGI. Between the trimmed V and J ends, which lost 6 bases and 8 bases, there was a span of 16 bases. As DNA, the CDR3 is TGTGCCAGCAGCCTCGGGCAGGGTGGCGAAAAACTGTTTTTT. It codes for CASSLGQGGEKLFF.

This clone was counted only a few times. The chain links TRBV6-4 to TRBJ2-3, with 11 bases lining up with TRBD1. The V segment lost 2 bases and the J segment 4 bases; nucleotides outside the gene matches: 2. Looked up from germline, CDR1 is MRHNA and CDR2 is SNTAGT. The length of the CDR3 is 15 residues. In DNA form, the CDR3 reads TGTGCCAGCAGTGACAGGACAGGGGGCGCAGATACGCAGTATTTT. Its protein product is CASSDRTGGADTQYF.

The V and J genes are TRBV7-9 and TRBJ1-2, with D unclear. Deletions cut 3 bases from V and 7 bases from J, with 18 bases between. The V gene's germline CDR1 is SEHNR and CDR2 FQNEAQ (reference sequence). The CDR3 length is 15 residues. CDR3 sequence reads: CASSFGRASGFGYTF. CDR3 DNA: TGTGCCAGCAGCTTCGGGAGAGCGTCGGGCTTTGGCTACACCTTC.

The J gene is TRBJ1-5, the V gene TRBV28, with 7 bases aligning to TRBD1. The length of the CDR3 is 14 residues. Per germline, CDR1 MDHEN and CDR2 SYDVKM. V gave up 6 bases and J gave up 6 bases; unmatched junction bases: 8. CDR3 loop: CASSRRQGIQPQHF. The DNA of the CDR3 is TGTGCCAGCAGCCGAAGACAGGGTATTCAGCCCCAGCATTTT.

The rearrangement links TRBV15 to TRBJ2-3, with D maybe TRBD2 (6 bases). The CDR3 runs 14 residues. V shed 5 bases and J shed 2 bases, with 11 bases lying between them. Germline CDR1 LNHNV, CDR2 YYDKDF (reference sequence). CDR3 residues: CATSEGGNTDTQYF. The CDR3, as DNA: TGTGCCACCAGCGAAGGCGGGAACACAGATACGCAGTATTTT. Supplemented by reference TRBV15 and TRBJ2-3, the full variable domain reads DAMVIQNPRYQVTQFGKPVTLSCSQTLNHNVMYWYQQKSSQAPKLLFHYYDKDFNNEADTPDNFQSRRPNTSFCFLDIRSPGLGDTAMYLCATSEGGNTDTQYFGPGTRLTVL.